Described below is a single T cell receptor beta chain sequence and its context. One end of the junction fails to match germline, which may point to a read error. Sequenced by immunoSEQ multiplex PCR; TCRdb stores in-frame clones only, minus some. The top ten clones hold 0.9% to 0.95% of a sample with about 46,000 clones, 60% to 80% of them seen once. The record originates from a study of memory CD4+ T cells and cytomegalovirus serostatus. Single viable CD3+CD4+CD8-CD45RO+ cells were sorted as the memory CD4+ T cells. CMV serostatus came from serum IgG against pp150, pp28, p38, p52. This CDR3 is built from 15 residues. CDR1 and CDR2 (germline): LGHNA, YNFKEQ.

What was sequenced was memory CD4+ T cells from blood. This receptor was obtained from an adult in good health and CMV-seronegative. This rearrangement joins TRBV4-2 to TRBJ1-5, with D possibly being TRBD1 (6 bases). For the CDR3, the DNA is TGTGCCGGCAGCCAAGGGGGGCCCACAAATCAGCCCCAGCATTTT. The encoded protein is CAGSQGGPTNQPQHF.